The entry below gives a single T cell receptor beta chain sequence along with its context. Its specificity is unknown. Here immunoSEQ multiplex PCR was the method, and the copy in TCRdb shows in-frame clones only, minus some. The table lists more than 60,000 clones, roughly 90% of them singletons. The data stem from a study of OX40 agonist ivuxolimab in advanced cancers. Whole-study context: Every 2 weeks, patients received ivuxolimab intravenously, dosed at 0.01 to 10 mg/kg.

Study-level points and caveats: CD4+ and CD8+ T cells in blood underwent clonal expansion by week 6 at 0.1 to 3.0 mg/kg. Among the least clonally expanded were partial responders at 0.1-3.0 mg/kg. More expanded clones were seen, on average, in CD8+ T cells than in CD4+.

The sample consisted of CD4+ or CD8+ T cells sorted from blood, taken in a trial of the OX40 agonist ivuxolimab. This TCR was recovered from an adult with an advanced solid tumor such as melanoma, head and neck, liver or kidney cancer.

CDR3 residues: CASCSMGGSNQPQHF. The CDR3 nucleotides read TGTGCCAGTTGTAGTATGGGGGGTAGCAATCAGCCCCAGCATTTT. The chain recombines TRBV19 with TRBJ1-5; perhaps TRBD1 as D (5 bases). Looked up from germline, CDR1 is LNHDA and CDR2 is SQIVND (reference sequence). Trimming pared 8 bases from V and 0 bases from J, leaving 14 bases between. The length of the CDR3 is 15 residues.